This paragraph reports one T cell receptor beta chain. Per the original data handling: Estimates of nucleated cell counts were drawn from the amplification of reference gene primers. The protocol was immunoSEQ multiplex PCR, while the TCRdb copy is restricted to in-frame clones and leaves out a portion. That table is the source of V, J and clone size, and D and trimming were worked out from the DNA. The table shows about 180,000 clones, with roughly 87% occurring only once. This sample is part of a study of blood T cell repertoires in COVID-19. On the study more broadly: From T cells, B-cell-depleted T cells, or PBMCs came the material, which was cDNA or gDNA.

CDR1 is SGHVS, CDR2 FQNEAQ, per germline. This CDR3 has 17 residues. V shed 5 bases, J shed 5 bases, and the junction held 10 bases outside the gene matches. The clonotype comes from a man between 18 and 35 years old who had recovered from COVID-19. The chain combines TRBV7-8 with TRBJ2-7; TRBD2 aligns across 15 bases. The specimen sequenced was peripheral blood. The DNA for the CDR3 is TGTGCCAGCAGCCCTCGGCCCGGACTAGCGGGAGGGGACGAGCAGTACTTC. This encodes CASSPRPGLAGGDEQYF.